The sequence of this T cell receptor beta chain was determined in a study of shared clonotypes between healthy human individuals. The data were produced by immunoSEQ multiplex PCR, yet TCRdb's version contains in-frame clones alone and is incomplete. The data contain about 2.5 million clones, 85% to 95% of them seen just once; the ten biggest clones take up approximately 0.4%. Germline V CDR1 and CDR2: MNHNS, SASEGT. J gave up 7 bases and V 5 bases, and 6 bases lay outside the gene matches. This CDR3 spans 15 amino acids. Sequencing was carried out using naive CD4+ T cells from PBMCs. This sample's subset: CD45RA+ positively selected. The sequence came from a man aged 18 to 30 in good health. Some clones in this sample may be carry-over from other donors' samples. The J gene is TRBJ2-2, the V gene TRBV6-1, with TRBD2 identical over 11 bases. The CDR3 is CASSTGTSGSGELFF. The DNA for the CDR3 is TGTGCCAGCAGTACCGGGACTAGCGGTAGCGGGGAGCTGTTTTTT.